The TCR beta chain under discussion was sequenced for a study of blood T cell repertoires in COVID-19. Study details: The study drew acute and convalescent COVID-19 samples from the United States, Italy and Spain. Nucleic acid was either cDNA or gDNA, and it came from T cells, B-cell-depleted T cells, or PBMCs.

There are 15 residues in the CDR3. The V gene's germline CDR1 is SEHNR and CDR2 FQNEAQ (reference sequence). The V end lost 1 base, the J end lost 2 bases, and 12 bases lay between the germline ends. The authors' processing: Scientists estimated how many nucleated cells there were by amplifying reference gene primers. Data came from immunoSEQ multiplex PCR; TCRdb stores just in-frame clones and leaves some out. The V and J calls and clone size were taken over from that table, and D and trimming were inferred from the DNA. The sample has around 110,000 clones; over 60% are singletons. During active infection, Seattle patients enrolled and were then monitored through disease. This clone is termed medium-sized.

Sequencing used peripheral blood. This sequence was found in a man older than 75 with COVID-19, enrolled during active disease. The rearrangement links TRBV7-9 to TRBJ2-7; maybe TRBD1 (6 bases). As DNA, the CDR3 is TGTGCCAGCAGCTTAGAACAGGGTCTACCCTACGAGCAGTACTTC. It codes for CASSLEQGLPYEQYF.